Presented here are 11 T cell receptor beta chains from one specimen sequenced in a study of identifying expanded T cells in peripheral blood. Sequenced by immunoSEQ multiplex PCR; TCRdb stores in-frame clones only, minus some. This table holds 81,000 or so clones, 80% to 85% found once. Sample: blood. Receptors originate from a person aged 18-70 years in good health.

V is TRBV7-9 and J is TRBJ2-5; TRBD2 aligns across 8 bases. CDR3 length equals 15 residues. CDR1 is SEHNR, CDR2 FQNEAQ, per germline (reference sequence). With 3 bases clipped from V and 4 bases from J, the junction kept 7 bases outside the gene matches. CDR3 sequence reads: CASSLSREGPETQYF. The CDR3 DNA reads TGTGCCAGCAGCTTGTCTCGGGAGGGCCCAGAGACCCAGTACTTC.

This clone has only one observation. In DNA, the CDR3 is TGTGCCAGCAGCTTCGACAGGGTGGACACTGAAGCTTTCTTT. Translation: CASSFDRVDTEAFF. V and J are TRBV5-4 and TRBJ1-1; TRBD1 matches at 7 bases. Losses at the gene ends were 2 bases for V and 3 bases for J; bases not matched to a gene: 4. This CDR3 is 14 amino acids long. From germline, CDR1 is SGHNT and CDR2 YYREEE (reference sequence).

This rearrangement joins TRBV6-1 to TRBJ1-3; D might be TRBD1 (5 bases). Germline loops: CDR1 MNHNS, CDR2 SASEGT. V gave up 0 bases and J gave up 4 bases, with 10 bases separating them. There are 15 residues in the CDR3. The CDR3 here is CASSEAEGTGNTIYF. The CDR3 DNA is TGTGCCAGCAGTGAAGCCGAGGGGACGGGAAACACCATATATTTT.

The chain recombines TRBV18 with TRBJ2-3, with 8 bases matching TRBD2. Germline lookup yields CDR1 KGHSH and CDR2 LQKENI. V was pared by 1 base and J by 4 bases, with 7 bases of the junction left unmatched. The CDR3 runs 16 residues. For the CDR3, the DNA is TGTGCCAGCTCACCACAACTGCGGGAGGTCGCAGATACGCAGTATTTT. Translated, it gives CASSPQLREVADTQYF.

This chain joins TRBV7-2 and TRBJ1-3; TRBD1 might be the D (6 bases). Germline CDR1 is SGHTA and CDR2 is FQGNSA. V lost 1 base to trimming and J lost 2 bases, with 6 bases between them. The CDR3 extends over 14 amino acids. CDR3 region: CASSLGQAGNTIYF. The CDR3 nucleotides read TGTGCCAGCAGCTTAGGACAGGCTGGAAACACCATATATTTT.

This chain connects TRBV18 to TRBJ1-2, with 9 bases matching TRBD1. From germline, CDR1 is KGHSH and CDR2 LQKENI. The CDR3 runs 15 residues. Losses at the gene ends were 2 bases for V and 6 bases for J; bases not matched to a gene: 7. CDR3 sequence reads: CASSPNLRQGDGYTF. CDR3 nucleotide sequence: TGTGCCAGCTCACCAAATCTGAGACAGGGGGATGGCTACACCTTC.

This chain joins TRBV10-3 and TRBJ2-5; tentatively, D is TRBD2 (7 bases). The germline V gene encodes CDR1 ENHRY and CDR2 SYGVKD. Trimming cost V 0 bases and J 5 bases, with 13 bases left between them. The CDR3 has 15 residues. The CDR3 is CAISESGGPAETQYF. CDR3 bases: TGTGCCATCAGTGAGTCGGGGGGGCCCGCCGAGACCCAGTACTTC.

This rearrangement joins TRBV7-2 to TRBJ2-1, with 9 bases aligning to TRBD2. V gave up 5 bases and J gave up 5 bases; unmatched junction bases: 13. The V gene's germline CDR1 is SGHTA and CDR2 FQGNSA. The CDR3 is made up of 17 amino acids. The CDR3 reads CASSTGSGRGPNNEQFF. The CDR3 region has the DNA TGTGCCAGCAGCACAGGTAGCGGGAGAGGGCCAAACAATGAGCAGTTCTTC.

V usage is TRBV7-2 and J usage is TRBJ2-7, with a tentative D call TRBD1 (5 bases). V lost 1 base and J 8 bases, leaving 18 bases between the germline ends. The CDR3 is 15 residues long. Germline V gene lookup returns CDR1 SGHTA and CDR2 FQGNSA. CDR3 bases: TGTGCCAGCAGCTTAGAATGGCAGGGCACCGGAAAGCAGTACTTC. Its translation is CASSLEWQGTGKQYF.

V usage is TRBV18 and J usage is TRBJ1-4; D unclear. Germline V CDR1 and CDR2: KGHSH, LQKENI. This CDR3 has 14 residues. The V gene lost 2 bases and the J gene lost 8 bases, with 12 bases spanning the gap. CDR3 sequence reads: CASSPGLSEEKLFF. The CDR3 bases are TGTGCCAGCTCACCAGGTCTCAGCGAGGAAAAACTGTTTTTT.

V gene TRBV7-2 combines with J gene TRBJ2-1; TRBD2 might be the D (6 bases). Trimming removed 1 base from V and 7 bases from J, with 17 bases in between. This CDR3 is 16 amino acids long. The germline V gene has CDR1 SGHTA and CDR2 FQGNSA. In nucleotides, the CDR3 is TGTGCCAGCAGCTTAGTTGCTACGGGAGCGGCGAATGAGCAGTTCTTC. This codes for CASSLVATGAANEQFF.